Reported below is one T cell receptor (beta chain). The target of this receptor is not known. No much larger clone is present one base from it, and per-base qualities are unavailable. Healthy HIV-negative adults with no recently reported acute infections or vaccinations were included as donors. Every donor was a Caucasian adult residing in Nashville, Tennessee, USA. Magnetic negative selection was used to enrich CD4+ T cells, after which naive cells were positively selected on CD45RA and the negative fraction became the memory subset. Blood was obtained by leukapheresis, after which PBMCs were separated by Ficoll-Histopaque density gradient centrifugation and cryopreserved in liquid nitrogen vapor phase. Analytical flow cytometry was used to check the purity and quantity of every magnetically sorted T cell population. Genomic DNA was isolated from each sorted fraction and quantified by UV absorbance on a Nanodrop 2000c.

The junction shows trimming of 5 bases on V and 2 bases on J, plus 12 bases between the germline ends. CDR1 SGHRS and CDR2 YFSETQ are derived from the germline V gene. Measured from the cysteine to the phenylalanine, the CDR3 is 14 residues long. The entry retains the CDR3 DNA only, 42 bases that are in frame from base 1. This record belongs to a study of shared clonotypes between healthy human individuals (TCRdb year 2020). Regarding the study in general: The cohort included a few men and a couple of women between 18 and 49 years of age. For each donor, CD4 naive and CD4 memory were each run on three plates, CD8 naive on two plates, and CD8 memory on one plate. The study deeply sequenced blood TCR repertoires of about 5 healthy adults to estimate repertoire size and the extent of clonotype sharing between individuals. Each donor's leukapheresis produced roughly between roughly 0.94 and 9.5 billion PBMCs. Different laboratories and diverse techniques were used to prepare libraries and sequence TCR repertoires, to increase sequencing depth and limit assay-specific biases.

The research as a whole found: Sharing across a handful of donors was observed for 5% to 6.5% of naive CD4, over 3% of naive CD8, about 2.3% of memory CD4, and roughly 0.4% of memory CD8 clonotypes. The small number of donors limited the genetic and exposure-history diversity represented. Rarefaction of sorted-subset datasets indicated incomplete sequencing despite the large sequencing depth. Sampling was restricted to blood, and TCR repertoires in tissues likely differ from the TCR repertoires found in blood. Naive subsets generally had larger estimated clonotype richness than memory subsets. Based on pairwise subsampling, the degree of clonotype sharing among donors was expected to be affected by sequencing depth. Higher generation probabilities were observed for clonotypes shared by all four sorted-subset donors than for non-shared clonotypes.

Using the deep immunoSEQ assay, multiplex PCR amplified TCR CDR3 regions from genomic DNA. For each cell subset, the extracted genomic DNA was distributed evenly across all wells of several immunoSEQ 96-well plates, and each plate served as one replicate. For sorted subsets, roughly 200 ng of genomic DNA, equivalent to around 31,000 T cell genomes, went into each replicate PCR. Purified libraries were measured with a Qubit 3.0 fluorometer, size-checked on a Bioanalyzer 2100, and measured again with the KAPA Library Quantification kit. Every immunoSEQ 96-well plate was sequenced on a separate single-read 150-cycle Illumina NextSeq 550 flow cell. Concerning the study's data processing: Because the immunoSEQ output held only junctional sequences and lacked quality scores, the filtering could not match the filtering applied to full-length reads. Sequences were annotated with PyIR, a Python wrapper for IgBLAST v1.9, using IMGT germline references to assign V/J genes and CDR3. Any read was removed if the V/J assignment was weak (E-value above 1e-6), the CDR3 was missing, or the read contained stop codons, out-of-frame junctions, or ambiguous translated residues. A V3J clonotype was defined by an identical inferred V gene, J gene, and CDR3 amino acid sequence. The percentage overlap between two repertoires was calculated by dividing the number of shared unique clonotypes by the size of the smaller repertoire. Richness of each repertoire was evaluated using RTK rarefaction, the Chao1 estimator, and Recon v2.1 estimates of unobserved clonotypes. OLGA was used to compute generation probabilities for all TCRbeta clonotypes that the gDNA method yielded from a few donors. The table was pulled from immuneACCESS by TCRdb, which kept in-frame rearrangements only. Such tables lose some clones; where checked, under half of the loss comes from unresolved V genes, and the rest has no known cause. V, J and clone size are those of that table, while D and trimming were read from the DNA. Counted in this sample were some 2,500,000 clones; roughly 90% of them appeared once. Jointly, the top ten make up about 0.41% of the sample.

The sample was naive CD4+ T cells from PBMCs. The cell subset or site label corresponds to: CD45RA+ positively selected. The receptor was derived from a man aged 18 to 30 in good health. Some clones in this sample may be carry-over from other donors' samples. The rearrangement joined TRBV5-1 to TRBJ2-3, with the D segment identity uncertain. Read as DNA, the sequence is TGCGCCAGCAGTTCTGTTCCATCCACAGATACGCAGTATTTT. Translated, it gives CASSSVPSTDTQYF.